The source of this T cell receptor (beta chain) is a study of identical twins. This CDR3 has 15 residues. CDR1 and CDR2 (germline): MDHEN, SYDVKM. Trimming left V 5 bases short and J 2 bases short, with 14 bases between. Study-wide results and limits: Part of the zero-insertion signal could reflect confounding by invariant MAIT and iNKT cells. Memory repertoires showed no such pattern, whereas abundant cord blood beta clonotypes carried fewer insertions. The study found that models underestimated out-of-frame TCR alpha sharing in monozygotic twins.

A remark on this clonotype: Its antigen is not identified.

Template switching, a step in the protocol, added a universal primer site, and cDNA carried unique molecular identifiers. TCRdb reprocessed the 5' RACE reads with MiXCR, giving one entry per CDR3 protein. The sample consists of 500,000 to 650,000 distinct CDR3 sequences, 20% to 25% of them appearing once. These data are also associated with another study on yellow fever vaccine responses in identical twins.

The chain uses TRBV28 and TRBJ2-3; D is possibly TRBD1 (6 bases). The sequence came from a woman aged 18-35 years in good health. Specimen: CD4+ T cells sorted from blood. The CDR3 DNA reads TGTGCCAGCAGTCCGATTCGACAGGACACAGATACGCAGTATTTT. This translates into CASSPIRQDTDTQYF.